Listed below are T cell receptor beta chains from one sample, sequenced in a study of cytomegalovirus exposure and HLA in healthy donors. Generated by immunoSEQ multiplex PCR, the TCRdb table keeps only in-frame clones and is missing some. The sample shows some 150,000 clones, about 10% of them seen only once. The source material was PBMCs. All receptors come from a woman between 40 and 50 years old in good health and CMV-seropositive. Both conserved end residues are part of each CDR3. The order of the fields is J gene, clone size, D gene, V gene, CDR3 DNA, CDR3 protein. The D gene is left open where the match is weak. Clone size is stated in some rows and not others, as once, few, many or a class when expanded.

TRBJ2-2 NA TRBD1 TRBV19 TGTGCCAGTAGGTATAATCGCGGGACAGGGGGCCCACGGTCCGGGGAGCTGTTTTTT CASRYNRGTGGPRSGELFF
TRBJ1-6 few TRBD1 TRBV27 TGTGCCAGCAGATTACAGGGGATGTTGAATTCACCCCTCCACTTT CASRLQGMLNSPLHF
TRBJ2-1 NA TRBD1 TRBV5-1 TGCGCCAGCAGCCCCTCCACCGGGACAGGGGGAACTGAGCAGTTCTTC CASSPSTGTGGTEQFF
TRBJ1-2 few NA TRBV5-1 TGCGCCAGCAGCCCCGGGGGGTCCTATGGCTACACCTTC CASSPGGSYGYTF
TRBJ1-2 NA NA TRBV7-2 TGTGCCAGCAGCTCCACAGGGAGCAGTGGCTACACCTTC CASSSTGSSGYTF
TRBJ2-3 few TRBD1 TRBV11-3 TGTGCCAGCAGCGGGGGACAGGGCACAGATACGCAGTATTTT CASSGGQGTDTQYF
TRBJ1-1 few NA TRBV5-1 TGCGCCAGCAGCGAAATGACAGGGAACACTGAAGCTTTCTTT CASSEMTGNTEAFF
TRBJ2-3 NA NA TRBV5-1 TGCGCCAGCAGCTTCGGGGATTTCACAGATACGCAGTATTTT CASSFGDFTDTQYF
TRBJ2-2 NA NA TRBV6-4 TGTGCCAGCAGGATGGACAGAAACACCGGGGAGCTGTTTTTT CASRMDRNTGELFF
TRBJ1-5 few NA TRBV5-6 TGTGCCAGCAGCCTACAGGGACGGGATCAGCCCCAGCATTTT CASSLQGRDQPQHF
TRBJ2-2 NA NA TRBV5-1 TGCGCCAGCAGCTTGGAGGACCCCCGGGGCGGGGAGCTGTTTTTT CASSLEDPRGGELFF
TRBJ1-5 few TRBD1 TRBV23-1 TGCGCCAGCAGTCAGGCAATAAAGGGGGCGAGTCAGCCCCAGCATTTT CASSQAIKGASQPQHF
TRBJ1-2 few NA TRBV6-4 TGTGCCAGCAGCCGATCGGGAGGTCTCTATGGCTACACCTTC CASSRSGGLYGYTF
TRBJ2-3 few TRBD2 TRBV7-9 TGTGCCAGCGGGCTAGCGGGGGGGAACACAGATACGCAGTATTTT CASGLAGGNTDTQYF
TRBJ1-1 NA TRBD1 TRBV6-5 TGTGCCAGCAGTGGCACAGGGACAGGGGTTTTTGAAGCTTTCTTT CASSGTGTGVFEAFF
TRBJ2-5 NA NA TRBV29-1 TGCAGCGCCCAACTTGTGGAGACCCAGTACTTC CSAQLVETQYF
TRBJ2-1 NA TRBD2 TRBV2 TGTGCCAGCAGTACGGGACTAGCTGGCAATGAGCAGTTCTTC CASSTGLAGNEQFF
TRBJ1-1 NA TRBD1 TRBV6-5 TGTGCCAGCAGTTACGTGACAGGGGAAGCTTTCTTT CASSYVTGEAFF
TRBJ1-2 NA TRBD1 TRBV5-4 TGTGCCAGCAGCTTGGTCAGGGACAGCGATTATGGCTACACCTTC CASSLVRDSDYGYTF
TRBJ1-2 few TRBD1 TRBV6-5 TGTGCCAGCAGTTACCGACAGGGGAACCTCTATGGCTACACCTTC CASSYRQGNLYGYTF
TRBJ1-5 NA TRBD1 TRBV2 TGTGCCAGCGGTCCCACAGGGGGAAGTAATCAGCCCCAGCATTTT CASGPTGGSNQPQHF
TRBJ2-7 NA NA TRBV2 TGTGCCAGCAGTTCACAGGGAGTATCCTACGAGCAGTACTTC CASSSQGVSYEQYF